These 32 T cell receptor beta chains came from one sample sequenced in a study of T cells in Graves' hyperthyroidism and ophthalmopathy. Template material for amplifying TCR beta CDR3 regions consisted of RNA transcripts. When the TCR CDR3 underwent first-round RT-PCR, the HTBI primer set was used. TCRdb independently ran MiXCR on the multiplex PCR reads; one entry per CDR3 protein. The sample lists around 350,000 distinct CDR3 sequences, about 14% seen once, with 15% to 20% in the top ten. The sequenced sample consisted of blood. These receptors came from a woman in her 30s with Graves' ophthalmopathy.

Ten or more counts support this clonotype. The chain uses TRBV7-3 and TRBJ2-1; D call uncertain. The CDR3 sequence is 13 residues long. Looked up from germline, CDR1 is SGHTA and CDR2 is FQGTGA. The germline V and J ends were trimmed by 2 bases and 5 bases, with 7 bases remaining between them. CDR3 amino acids: CASSLLGNNEQFF. CDR3 bases: TGTGCCAGCAGCTTATTGGGGAACAATGAGCAGTTCTTC.

In this sample, this clonotype turned up a few times. This chain joins TRBV7-9 and TRBJ1-5, with D hard to call. CDR3 length: 13 amino acids. The ends were cut back, 6 bases at V and 0 bases at J, with 6 bases in the middle. Germline V gene data show CDR1 as SEHNR and CDR2 as FQNEAQ (reference sequence). CDR3 sequence (DNA): TGTGCCAGCAGTACCTATAGCAATCAGCCCCAGCATTTT. It translates to CASSTYSNQPQHF.

The CDR3 region has the DNA TGCAGCGTTGCCGAAGGGTTTGAGAATCAGCCCCAGCATTTT. This encodes CSVAEGFENQPQHF. This chain connects TRBV29-1 to TRBJ1-5, with D unresolved. The V and J ends lost 4 bases and 4 bases respectively, with 14 bases between them. Germline CDR1 reads SQVTM; CDR2 reads ANQGSEA. The CDR3 loop spans 14 amino acids.

This clonotype was counted a few times. V is TRBV24-1 and J is TRBJ2-3, with 7 bases lining up with TRBD1. The V segment lost 1 base and the J segment 1 base; nucleotides outside the gene matches: 4. Germline V gives CDR1 KGHDR, CDR2 SFDVKD. CDR3 length equals 16 residues. The CDR3 loop reads CATSDFHGTGTDTQYF. The DNA for the CDR3 is TGTGCCACCAGTGATTTCCATGGGACAGGCACAGATACGCAGTATTTT.

This clonotype was picked up many times. The J gene is TRBJ2-1, the V gene TRBV7-2, with 9 positions matching TRBD1. Trimming removed 0 bases from V and 7 bases from J; junction bases left unmatched: 19. The CDR3 contains 20 residues. Per germline, CDR1 SGHTA and CDR2 FQGNSA. The CDR3 DNA is TGTGCCAGCAGCTTAGCCGGGACAGGGAGTTCCGGGGCCCGACCTAATGAGCAGTTCTTC. This translates into CASSLAGTGSSGARPNEQFF. The whole variable domain, filled in from reference TRBV7-2 and TRBJ2-1, reads GAGVSQSPSNKVTEKGKDVELRCDPISGHTALYWYRQSLGQGLEFLIYFQGNSAPDKSGLPSDRFSAERTGGSVSTLTIQRTQQEDSAVYLCASSLAGTGSSGARPNEQFFGPGTRLTVL.

The rearrangement links TRBV20-1 to TRBJ1-5, with 12 bases identical to TRBD1. V was pared by 6 bases and J by 5 bases, with 17 bases of the junction left unmatched. The CDR3 loop spans 18 amino acids. Germline V gene lookup returns CDR1 DFQATT and CDR2 SNEGSKA (reference sequence). In DNA form, the CDR3 reads TGCAGTGCCGAAAACGGCCCCGGGACAGGGGGCGCATATCAGCCCCAGCATTTT. It codes for CSAENGPGTGGAYQPQHF.

This clonotype was seen repeatedly, ten times or more. This chain uses TRBV6-2 or TRBV6-3 with TRBJ1-1; unclear D gene. The CDR3 runs to 12 residues. V was cut by 6 bases and J by 8 bases, with 13 bases left in between. CDR1 is MNHEY, CDR2 SVGEGT, per germline. CDR3 bases: TGTGCCAGCAGCCGCGCGGTTCAGGAAGCTTTCTTT. Its translation is CASSRAVQEAFF.

This clonotype was seen at least ten times. The V and J genes are TRBV27 and TRBJ2-3, with 12 bases aligning to TRBD2. With 5 bases clipped from V and 4 bases from J, the junction kept 10 bases outside the gene matches. The CDR3 runs to 17 residues. Germline assignment: CDR1 MNHEY and CDR2 SMNVEV (reference sequence). CDR3 DNA: TGTGCCAGCAGTCGACATCTAGCGGGGGGGCGGGCAGATACGCAGTATTTT. Encoded protein: CASSRHLAGGRADTQYF.

This clonotype was detected many times. V usage is TRBV28 and J usage is TRBJ1-5, with D unresolved. Germline CDR1 and CDR2: MDHEN and SYDVKM. V was pared by 6 bases and J by 2 bases, with 14 bases between. This CDR3 is built from 15 residues. The DNA of the CDR3 is TGTGCCAGCAGGTACAGAGGGTTGGGCAATCAGCCCCAGCATTTT. Translated, it gives CASRYRGLGNQPQHF.

Of note for this clonotype: Relative to the germline gene, one junction end is altered; a read error may explain this. The chain is built from TRBV5-6 and TRBJ2-7; 8 bases agree with TRBD1. Germline CDR1 is SGHDT and CDR2 is YYEEEE. This CDR3 spans 14 amino acids. CDR3 region: CAISLDRAAYEQYF. CDR3 DNA sequence: TGTGCCATCAGCTTGGACAGGGCGGCCTACGAGCAGTACTTC.

This clonotype was recorded at least ten times. The chain recombines TRBV2 with TRBJ2-3, with 11 bases that match TRBD1. Germline CDR1 reads SNHLY; CDR2 reads FYNNEI. This CDR3 is built from 14 residues. V was clipped by 5 bases and J by 5 bases; unmatched bases: 3. This CDR3 is CASSSDRGQDTQYF. As DNA, the CDR3 is TGTGCCAGCAGTTCGGACAGGGGGCAAGATACGCAGTATTTT.

The chain employs TRBV2 and TRBJ2-1; D unclear. Trimming pared 4 bases from V and 11 bases from J, leaving 18 bases between. This CDR3 spans 14 amino acids. Germline-derived CDR1 and CDR2 are SNHLY and FYNNEI. The CDR3 DNA follows: TGTGCCAGCAGTGTTGCCCTTTCGCAGGCGCAGCAGTTCTTC. Protein sequence: CASSVALSQAQQFF.

V gene TRBV6-1 combines with J gene TRBJ2-1, with 9 nucleotides matching TRBD1. The CDR3 has 13 residues. Unmatched junction bases numbered 12, after V lost 7 bases and J lost 14 bases. The germline V gene encodes CDR1 MNHNS and CDR2 SASEGT. CDR3 in DNA: TGTGCCAGCACTCCCGAGTGGACAGGGGACGAGTTCTTC. Translation gives CASTPEWTGDEFF.

This clonotype was counted at least ten times. The chain couples TRBV20-1 to TRBJ1-5, with D unclear. The germline V and J ends were trimmed by 6 bases and 0 bases, with 12 bases remaining between them. CDR3 length equals 14 residues. The V gene's germline CDR1 is DFQATT and CDR2 SNEGSKA (reference sequence). As DNA, the CDR3 is TGCAGTGCAATCGCCGGGCATAGCAATCAGCCCCAGCATTTT. Translating gives CSAIAGHSNQPQHF.

This clonotype was observed many times. The chain carries TRBV5-1 and TRBJ2-1; TRBD2 aligns across 8 bases. Per germline, CDR1 SGHRS and CDR2 YFSETQ. The J segment lost 12 bases and the V segment lost 4 bases, leaving 6 bases of the junction unmatched. The CDR3 runs to 12 residues. The CDR3 here is CASSIGLAGQFF. CDR3 nucleotides: TGCGCCAGCAGCATCGGACTAGCCGGGCAGTTCTTC.

This clonotype was seen many times. This chain connects TRBV7-2 to TRBJ1-1; unclear D gene. V lost 1 base and J 11 bases, leaving 14 bases between the germline ends. Germline V gives CDR1 SGHTA, CDR2 FQGNSA. CDR3 length: 13 amino acids. The CDR3 nucleotides read TGTGCCAGCAGCTTAGGCCAGACGGCGGGGGCTTTCTTT. Amino acids: CASSLGQTAGAFF.

This clonotype was counted between two and nine times. The chain couples TRBV28 to TRBJ1-6; maybe TRBD1 (6 bases). The CDR3 has 16 residues. The V end was cut by 8 bases, the J end by 8 bases, with 22 bases between. Per the germline V gene, CDR1 is MDHEN and CDR2 is SYDVKM. The CDR3 reads CASQRGGLKGYSPLHF. The CDR3 DNA follows: TGTGCCAGCCAGAGGGGGGGTCTAAAGGGGTATTCACCCCTCCACTTT.

This clonotype showed up many times. This chain's CDR3 is CASSQGWDDSPLHF. CDR3 sequence (DNA): TGTGCCAGCAGTCAAGGTTGGGATGATTCACCCCTCCACTTT. This chain joins TRBV12-3 or TRBV12-4 and TRBJ1-6; D unresolved. The CDR3 is made up of 14 amino acids. V was clipped by 5 bases and J by 8 bases, with 13 bases between them.

The V and J genes are TRBV20-1 and TRBJ1-2, with TRBD1 matching over 10 bases. The CDR3 is made up of 12 amino acids. The germline V gene encodes CDR1 DFQATT and CDR2 SNEGSKA (reference sequence). J gave up 8 bases and V 5 bases, and 5 bases lay outside the gene matches. The CDR3 DNA follows: TGCAGTGCTGGGACAGGGGATAAGGGCTACACCTTC. This translates into CSAGTGDKGYTF.

The rearrangement joins TRBV7-2 to TRBJ1-1; 8 nucleotides agree with TRBD1. Per the germline V gene, CDR1 is SGHTA and CDR2 is FQGNSA. V lost 5 bases, J lost 0 bases, and 5 bases stayed unmatched. The CDR3 loop spans 15 amino acids. The CDR3 coding sequence is TGTGCCAGCAGCAACGACAGGGGACTGAACACTGAAGCTTTCTTT. Encoded protein: CASSNDRGLNTEAFF.

This chain links TRBV7-9 with TRBJ2-1, with D tentatively TRBD1 (5 bases). V lost 1 base and J 7 bases, leaving 17 bases between the germline ends. CDR1 and CDR2 (germline): SEHNR, FQNEAQ (reference sequence). This CDR3 comprises 16 residues. The CDR3 DNA follows: TGTGCCAGCAGCTTAGTTCGGATGACAGCCACTAATGAGCAGTTCTTC. It translates to CASSLVRMTATNEQFF.

The chain has TRBV6-1 and TRBJ2-3, with 13 bases fitting TRBD2. This CDR3 is built from 19 residues. In germline, CDR1 is MNHNS, CDR2 SASEGT. The ends lost 0 bases at V and 4 bases at J; junction bases unmatched: 10. The CDR3 here is CASSEAVTSGGEDPDTQYF. CDR3 coding DNA: TGTGCCAGCAGTGAAGCGGTAACTAGCGGGGGGGAGGACCCAGATACGCAGTATTTT.

The chain carries TRBV15 and TRBJ1-5; D possibly corresponds to TRBD1 (6 bases). The CDR3 runs to 15 residues. The germline CDR1 and CDR2 sequences are LNHNV and YYDKDF (reference sequence). V was trimmed by 5 bases and J by 5 bases, leaving 16 bases between them. CDR3 amino acids: CATSGTTGPHQPQHF. CDR3 coding DNA: TGTGCCACCAGCGGGACGACAGGTCCGCATCAGCCCCAGCATTTT.

This clonotype was detected ten times or more. This chain uses TRBV7-9 with TRBJ2-3; TRBD2 matches at 8 bases. Per the germline V gene, CDR1 is SEHNR and CDR2 is FQNEAQ (reference sequence). The CDR3 is made up of 14 amino acids. The junction had 3 bases not matched to a gene; V was cut back by 5 bases and J by 2 bases. CDR3 bases: TGTGCCAGCAGCCGGGAGGGTTTCACAGATACGCAGTATTTT. Protein sequence: CASSREGFTDTQYF.

This clonotype has more than one count but fewer than ten. J is TRBJ2-2 and V is TRBV4-1; no clear D. CDR1 and CDR2 (germline): MGHRA, YSYEKL. V lost 0 bases, J lost 4 bases, and 6 bases lay in between. This CDR3 spans 14 amino acids. The CDR3, as DNA: TGCGCCAGCAGCCAAGATGACCCCACCGGGGAGCTGTTTTTT. This codes for CASSQDDPTGELFF.

Details on this clonotype: A much larger clone is a single base away; this may be a read error. J is TRBJ2-1 and V is TRBV20-1; TRBD2 aligns across 14 bases. Losses at the gene ends were 7 bases for V and 9 bases for J; bases not matched to a gene: 5. The CDR3 spans 13 residues. The germline CDR1 and CDR2 sequences are DFQATT and SNEGSKA (reference sequence). The CDR3 nucleotides are TGCAGTGACTCAGGACTAGCGGGGGGTGAGCAGTTCTTC. This encodes CSDSGLAGGEQFF.

V gene TRBV19 combines with J gene TRBJ1-4, with D possibly being TRBD1 (5 bases). Trimming took off 3 bases at V and 5 bases at J, with 10 bases between the two ends. In germline, CDR1 is LNHDA, CDR2 SQIVND (reference sequence). There are 14 residues in the CDR3. The CDR3: CASSINRRNEKLFF. The CDR3, as DNA: TGTGCCAGTAGTATTAACAGGAGAAATGAAAAACTGTTTTTT.

This clonotype was found many times. This chain joins TRBV12-3 or TRBV12-4 and TRBJ2-1, with 9 bases matching TRBD1. Trimming at V came to 2 bases and at J to 6 bases, leaving 5 bases not matched to a gene. This CDR3 has 15 amino acids. CDR3 sequence (DNA): TGTGCCAGCAGTTTAAGGACAGGGGTTCTCAATGAGCAGTTCTTC. This encodes CASSLRTGVLNEQFF.

This clonotype was observed at least ten times. The chain carries TRBV2 and TRBJ2-5, with D unresolved. This CDR3 contains 11 residues. With 9 bases removed from V and 3 bases from J, the gap between germline ends came to 8 bases. Germline values: CDR1 SNHLY, CDR2 FYNNEI. The CDR3 DNA sequence: TGTGCCAGAACGAAGGAAGAGACCCAGTACTTC. Amino acid sequence: CARTKEETQYF.

This clonotype was counted between two and nine times. This sequence may be a read error, since a much larger clone differs from it by one base. The chain couples TRBV20-1 to TRBJ2-5; the D gene is possibly TRBD1 (6 bases). The CDR3 is 13 amino acids. Germline CDR1 and CDR2: DFQATT and SNEGSKA (reference sequence). V lost 6 bases and J lost 7, with 18 bases in between. The CDR3 reads CSANTGNVATQYF. The CDR3 DNA sequence: TGCAGTGCAAACACAGGGAATGTTGCGACCCAGTACTTC.

This clonotype was found many times. The rearrangement uses TRBV28 and TRBJ1-3; D unclear. V was shortened by 4 bases and J by 0 bases, with 22 bases between the two germline ends. Germline V gives CDR1 MDHEN, CDR2 SYDVKM. The CDR3 is made up of 19 amino acids. CDR3 residues: CASSSTHLTIPPSGNTIYF. The CDR3 DNA is TGTGCCAGCAGTTCGACCCATCTCACTATTCCGCCCTCTGGAAACACCATATATTTT.

This clonotype was observed at least ten times. The V and J genes are TRBV28 and TRBJ2-2; D may be TRBD2 (5 bases). Germline-derived CDR1 and CDR2 are MDHEN and SYDVKM. V was clipped by 4 bases and J by 5 bases, with 8 bases between them. The CDR3 consists of 13 residues. The CDR3: CASSSGWTGELFF. The CDR3 nucleotides are TGTGCCAGCAGTTCGGGGTGGACCGGGGAGCTGTTTTTT.